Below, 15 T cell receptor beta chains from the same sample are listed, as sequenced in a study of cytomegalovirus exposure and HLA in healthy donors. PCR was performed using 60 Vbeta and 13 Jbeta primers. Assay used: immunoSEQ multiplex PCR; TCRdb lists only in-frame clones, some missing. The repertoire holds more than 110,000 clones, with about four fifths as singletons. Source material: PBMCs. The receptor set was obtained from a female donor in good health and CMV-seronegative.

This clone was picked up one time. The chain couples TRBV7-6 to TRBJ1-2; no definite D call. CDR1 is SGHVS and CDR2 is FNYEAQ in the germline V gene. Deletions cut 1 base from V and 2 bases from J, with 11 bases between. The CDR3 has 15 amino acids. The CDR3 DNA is TGTGCCAGCAGCTTAGAAGCCCGAGGGAACTATGGCTACACCTTC. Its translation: CASSLEARGNYGYTF.

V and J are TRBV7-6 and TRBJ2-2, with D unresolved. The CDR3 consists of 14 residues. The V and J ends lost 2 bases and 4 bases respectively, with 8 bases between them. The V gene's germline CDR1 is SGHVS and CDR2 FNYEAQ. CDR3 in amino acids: CASSLPHPTGELFF. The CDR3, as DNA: TGTGCCAGCAGCTTACCACACCCCACCGGGGAGCTGTTTTTT.

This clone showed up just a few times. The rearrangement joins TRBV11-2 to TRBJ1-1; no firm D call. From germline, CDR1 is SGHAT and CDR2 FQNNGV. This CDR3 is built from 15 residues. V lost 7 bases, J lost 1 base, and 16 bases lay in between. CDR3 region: CASTLRGTRNTEAFF. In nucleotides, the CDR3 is TGTGCCAGCACCCTTAGAGGAACGAGGAACACTGAAGCTTTCTTT.

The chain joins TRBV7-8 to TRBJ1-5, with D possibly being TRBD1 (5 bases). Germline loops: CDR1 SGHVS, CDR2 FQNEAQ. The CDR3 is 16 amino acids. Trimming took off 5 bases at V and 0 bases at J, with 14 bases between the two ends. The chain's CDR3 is CASSREADNSNQPQHF. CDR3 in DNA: TGTGCCAGCAGCCGGGAGGCGGACAATAGCAATCAGCCCCAGCATTTT. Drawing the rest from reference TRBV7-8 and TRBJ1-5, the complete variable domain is GAGVSQSPRYKVAKRGQDVALRCDPISGHVSLFWYQQALGQGPEFLTYFQNEAQLDKSGLPSDRFFAERPEGSVSTLKIQRTQQEDSAVYLCASSREADNSNQPQHFGDGTRLSIL.

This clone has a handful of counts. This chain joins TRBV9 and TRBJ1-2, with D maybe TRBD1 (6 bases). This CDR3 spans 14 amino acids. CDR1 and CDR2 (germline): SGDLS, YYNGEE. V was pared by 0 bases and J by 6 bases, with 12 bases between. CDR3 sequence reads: CASSVAGGADGYTF. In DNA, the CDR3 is TGTGCCAGCAGCGTAGCTGGGGGGGCGGATGGCTACACCTTC. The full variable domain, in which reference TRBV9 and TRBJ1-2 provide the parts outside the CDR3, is DSGVTQTPKHLITATGQRVTLRCSPRSGDLSVYWYQQSLDQGLQFLIQYYNGEERAKGNILERFSAQQFPDLHSELNLSSLELGDSALYFCASSVAGGADGYTFGSGTRLTVV.

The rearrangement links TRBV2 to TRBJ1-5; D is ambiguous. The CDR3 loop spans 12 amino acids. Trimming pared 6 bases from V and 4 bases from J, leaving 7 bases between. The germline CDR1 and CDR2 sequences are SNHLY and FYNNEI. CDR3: CASRFLNQPQHF. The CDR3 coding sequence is TGTGCCAGCAGGTTCTTAAATCAGCCCCAGCATTTT.

The CDR3 DNA is TGCGCCAGCAGCCAATCAGCGGGAAACACAGATACGCAGTATTTT. Encoded protein: CASSQSAGNTDTQYF. The chain links TRBV4-1 to TRBJ2-3; 7 bases line up with TRBD2. Germline lookup yields CDR1 MGHRA and CDR2 YSYEKL. V gave up 2 bases and J gave up 2 bases; unmatched junction bases: 4. The length of the CDR3 is 15 residues.

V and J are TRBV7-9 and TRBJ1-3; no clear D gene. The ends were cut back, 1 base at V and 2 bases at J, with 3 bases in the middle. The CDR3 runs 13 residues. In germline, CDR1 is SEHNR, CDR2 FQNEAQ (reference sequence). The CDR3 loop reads CASSLVTGNTIYF. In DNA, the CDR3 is TGTGCCAGCAGCTTAGTAACTGGAAACACCATATATTTT. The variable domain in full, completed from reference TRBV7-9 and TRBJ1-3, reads DTGVSQNPRHKITKRGQNVTFRCDPISEHNRLYWYRQTLGQGPEFLTYFQNEAQLEKSRLLSDRFSAERPKGSFSTLEIQRTEQGDSAMYLCASSLVTGNTIYFGEGSWLTVV.

CDR3 in DNA: TGCAGCGTGCGCGGGAGGACATCATCCTCCTACGAGCAGTACTTC. It is translated as CSVRGRTSSSYEQYF. V and J are TRBV29-1 and TRBJ2-7, with TRBD2 matching over 8 bases. Germline V CDR1 and CDR2: SQVTM, ANQGSEA. The V gene end was trimmed by 6 bases and the J gene end by 0 bases; junction bases not matched to a gene: 10. The CDR3 has 15 residues.

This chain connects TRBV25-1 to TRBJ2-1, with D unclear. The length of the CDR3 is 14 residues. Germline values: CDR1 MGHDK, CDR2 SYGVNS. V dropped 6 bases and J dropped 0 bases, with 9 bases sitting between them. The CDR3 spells CASREVGSYNEQFF. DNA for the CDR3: TGTGCCAGCAGAGAGGTAGGCTCCTACAATGAGCAGTTCTTC.

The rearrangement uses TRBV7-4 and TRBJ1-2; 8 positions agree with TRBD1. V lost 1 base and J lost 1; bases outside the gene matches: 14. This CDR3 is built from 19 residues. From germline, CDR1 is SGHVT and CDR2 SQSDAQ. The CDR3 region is CASSLGWRTGCANNYGYTF. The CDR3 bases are TGTGCCAGCAGCTTAGGATGGCGGACAGGGTGCGCGAATAACTATGGCTACACCTTC. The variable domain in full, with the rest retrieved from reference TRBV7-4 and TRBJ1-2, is GAGVSQSPRYKVAKRGRDVALRCDSISGHVTLYWYRQTLGQGSEVLTYSQSDAQRDKSGRPSGRFSAERPERSVSTLKIQRTEQGDSAVYLCASSLGWRTGCANNYGYTFGSGTRLTVV.

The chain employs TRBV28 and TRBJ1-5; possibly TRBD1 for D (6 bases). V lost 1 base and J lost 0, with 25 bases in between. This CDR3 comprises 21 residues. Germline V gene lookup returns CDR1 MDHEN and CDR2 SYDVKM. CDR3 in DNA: TGTGCCAGCAGTTTATCCTTTAGGGGGGGGCTGGATCGTTATAGCAATCAGCCCCAGCATTTT. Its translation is CASSLSFRGGLDRYSNQPQHF. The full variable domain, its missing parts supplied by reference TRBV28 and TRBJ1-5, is DVKVTQSSRYLVKRTGEKVFLECVQDMDHENMFWYRQDPGLGLRLIYFSYDVKMKEKGDIPEGYSVSREKKERFSLILESASTNQTSMYLCASSLSFRGGLDRYSNQPQHFGDGTRLSIL.

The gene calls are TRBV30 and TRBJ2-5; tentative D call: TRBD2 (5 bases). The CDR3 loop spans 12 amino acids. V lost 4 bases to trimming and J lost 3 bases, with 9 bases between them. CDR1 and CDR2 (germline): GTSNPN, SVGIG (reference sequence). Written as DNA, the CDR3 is TGTGCCTGGAATGGAGGCAAAGAGACCCAGTACTTC. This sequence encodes CAWNGGKETQYF.

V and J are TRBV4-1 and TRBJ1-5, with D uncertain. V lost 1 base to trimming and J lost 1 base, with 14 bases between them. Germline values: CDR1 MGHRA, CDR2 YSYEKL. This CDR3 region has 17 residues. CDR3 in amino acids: CASSQVKGDVSNQPQHF. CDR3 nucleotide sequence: TGCGCCAGCAGCCAAGTAAAAGGAGATGTCAGCAATCAGCCCCAGCATTTT.

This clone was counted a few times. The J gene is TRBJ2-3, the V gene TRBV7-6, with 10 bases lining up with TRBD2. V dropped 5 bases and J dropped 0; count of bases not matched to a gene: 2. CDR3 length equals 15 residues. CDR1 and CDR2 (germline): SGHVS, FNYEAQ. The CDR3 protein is CASSPLAGSTDTQYF. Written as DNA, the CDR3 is TGTGCCAGCAGCCCACTAGCGGGGAGCACAGATACGCAGTATTTT.